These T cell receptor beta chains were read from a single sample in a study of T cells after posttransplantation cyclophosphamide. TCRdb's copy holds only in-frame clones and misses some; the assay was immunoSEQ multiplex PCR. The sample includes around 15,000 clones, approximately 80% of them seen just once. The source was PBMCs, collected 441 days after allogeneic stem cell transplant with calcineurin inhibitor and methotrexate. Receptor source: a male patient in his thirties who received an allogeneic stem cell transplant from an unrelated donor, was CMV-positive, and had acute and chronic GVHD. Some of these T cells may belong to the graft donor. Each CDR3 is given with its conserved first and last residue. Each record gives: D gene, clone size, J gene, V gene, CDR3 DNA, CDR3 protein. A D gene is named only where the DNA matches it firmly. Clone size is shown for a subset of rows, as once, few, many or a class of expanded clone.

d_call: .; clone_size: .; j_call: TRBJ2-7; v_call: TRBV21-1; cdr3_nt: TGTGCCAGCATTTCCCCCACCACCCCAGGGGGAAATCGTGAGTACGAGCAGTACTTC; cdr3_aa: CASISPTTPGGNREYEQYF
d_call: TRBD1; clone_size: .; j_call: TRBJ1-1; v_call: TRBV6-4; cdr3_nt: TGTGCCAGCAGTGACGGGACAGCGAACACTGAAGCTTTCTTT; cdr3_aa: CASSDGTANTEAFF
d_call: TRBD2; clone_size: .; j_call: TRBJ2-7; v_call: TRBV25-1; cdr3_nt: TGTGCCAGCCGACTGGGGAGCGGGAGCGAGCAGTACTTC; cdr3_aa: CASRLGSGSEQYF
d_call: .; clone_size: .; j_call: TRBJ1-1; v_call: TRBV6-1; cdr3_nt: TGTGCCAGCAGCAGACAGAACACTGAAGCTTTCTTT; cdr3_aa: CASSRQNTEAFF
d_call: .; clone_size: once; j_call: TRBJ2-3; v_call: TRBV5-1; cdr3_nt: TGCGCCAGCAGCTTGGTTGCGGGAAGCACAGATACGCAGTATTTT; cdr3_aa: CASSLVAGSTDTQYF
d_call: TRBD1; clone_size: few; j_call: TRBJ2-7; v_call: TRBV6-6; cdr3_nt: TGTGCCAGCACCGCAGGGGGTGACGAGCAGTACTTC; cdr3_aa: CASTAGGDEQYF
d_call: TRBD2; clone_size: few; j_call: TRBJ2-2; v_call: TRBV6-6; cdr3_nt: TGTGCCAGCAGTACCTCCGGGACTAGCAACACCGGGGAGCTGTTTTTT; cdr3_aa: CASSTSGTSNTGELFF
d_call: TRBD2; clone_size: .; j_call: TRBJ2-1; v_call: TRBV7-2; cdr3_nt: TGTGCCAGCAGCTTATTGCCTAGCGGGAGGGCCCAAAATGAGCAGTTCTTC; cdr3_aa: CASSLLPSGRAQNEQFF
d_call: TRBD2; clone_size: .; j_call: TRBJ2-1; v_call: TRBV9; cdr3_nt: TGTGCCAGCAGCTCCGGGACTAGCGGGATATACAATGAGCAGTTCTTC; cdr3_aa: CASSSGTSGIYNEQFF
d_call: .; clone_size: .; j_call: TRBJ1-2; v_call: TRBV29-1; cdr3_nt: TGCAGCGTTGTTGGGGGCCTACTAAAGGATGGCTACACCTTC; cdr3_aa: CSVVGGLLKDGYTF
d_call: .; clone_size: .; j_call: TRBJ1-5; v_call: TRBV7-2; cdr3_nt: TGTGCCAGCAGCCCAAGGCAGGCGGGTCAGCCCCAGCATTTT; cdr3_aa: CASSPRQAGQPQHF
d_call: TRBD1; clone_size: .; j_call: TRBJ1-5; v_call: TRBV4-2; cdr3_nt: TGTGCCAGCAGCCATGCCGGGACAGCGGGTCAGCCCCAGCATTTT; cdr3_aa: CASSHAGTAGQPQHF
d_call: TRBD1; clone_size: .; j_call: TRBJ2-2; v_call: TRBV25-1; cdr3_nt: TGTGCCAGCAGTGGTAGACAGGGGGCTGGCGGGGAGCTGTTTTTT; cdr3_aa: CASSGRQGAGGELFF
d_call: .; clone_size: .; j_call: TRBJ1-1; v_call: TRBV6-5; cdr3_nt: TGTGCCAGCAGTTTCCGAGGTTCTGAAGCTTTCTTT; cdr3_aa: CASSFRGSEAFF
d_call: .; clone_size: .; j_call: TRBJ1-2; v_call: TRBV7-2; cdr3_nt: TGTGCCAGCAGCGCAGGAACAGAGTTTTTTAACTATGGCTACACCTTC; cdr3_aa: CASSAGTEFFNYGYTF
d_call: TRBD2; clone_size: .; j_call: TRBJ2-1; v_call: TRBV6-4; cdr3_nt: TGTGCCAGCAGTCTGACTAGCGGGAATCAAAATGAGCAGTTCTTC; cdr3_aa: CASSLTSGNQNEQFF
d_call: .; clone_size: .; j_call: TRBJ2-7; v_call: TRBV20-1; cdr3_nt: TGCAGTGCTAGAGACCATTACGAGCAGTACTTC; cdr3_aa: CSARDHYEQYF
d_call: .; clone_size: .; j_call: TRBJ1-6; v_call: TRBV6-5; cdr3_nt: TGTGCCAGCAGCCTTTCCGAGGGGGCCCTCCACTTT; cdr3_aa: CASSLSEGALHF
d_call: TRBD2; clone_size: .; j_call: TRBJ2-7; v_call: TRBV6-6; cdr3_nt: TGTGCCAGCAGTTACGGGCTAGCGGGTTACGAGCAGTACTTC; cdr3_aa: CASSYGLAGYEQYF
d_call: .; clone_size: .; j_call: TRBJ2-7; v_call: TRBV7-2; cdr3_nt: TGTGCCAGCAGCTTAAGCGACAGTGCCTACGAGCAGTACTTC; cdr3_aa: CASSLSDSAYEQYF
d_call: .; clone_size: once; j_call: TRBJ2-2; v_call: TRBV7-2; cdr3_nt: TGTGCCAGCAGCACACGGACAGGGGAGCTGTTTTTT; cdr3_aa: CASSTRTGELFF
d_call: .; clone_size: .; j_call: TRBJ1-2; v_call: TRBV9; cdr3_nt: TGTGCCAGCAGCGCCCCCCTCCGCGGGGGGCGCTTGGGCTACACCTTC; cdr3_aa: CASSAPLRGGRLGYTF
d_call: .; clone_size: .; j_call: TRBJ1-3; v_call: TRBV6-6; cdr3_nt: TGTGCCAGCAGCCTATACAGGAGCTCTGGAAACACCATATATTTT; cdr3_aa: CASSLYRSSGNTIYF
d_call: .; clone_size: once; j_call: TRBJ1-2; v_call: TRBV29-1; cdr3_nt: TGCAGCGTTGAAGGGGCAGGGTGGAGCTACACCTTC; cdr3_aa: CSVEGAGWSYTF
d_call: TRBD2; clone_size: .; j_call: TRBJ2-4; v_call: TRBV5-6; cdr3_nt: TGTGCCAGCAGTTTTGGGGCTAGCGGGGGGTGGAACATTCAGTACTTC; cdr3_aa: CASSFGASGGWNIQYF
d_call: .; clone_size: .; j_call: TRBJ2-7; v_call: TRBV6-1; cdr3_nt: TGTGCTGCGCGTAGCGACTTATCCTACGAGCAGTACTTC; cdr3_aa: CAARSDLSYEQYF
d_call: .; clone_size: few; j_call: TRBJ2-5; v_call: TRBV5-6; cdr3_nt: TGTGCCAGCAGCTTGGTACGAGGCAGGGGCCCGCAAGAGACCCAGTACTTC; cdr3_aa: CASSLVRGRGPQETQYF
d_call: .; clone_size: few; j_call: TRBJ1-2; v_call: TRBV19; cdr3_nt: TGTGCCAGTAGTCGAGGAAGGGGCTATGGCTACACCTTC; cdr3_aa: CASSRGRGYGYTF
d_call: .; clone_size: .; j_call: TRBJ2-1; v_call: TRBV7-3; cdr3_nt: TGTGCCAGCAGCTTAACGTTAACTAGCACTTCCTACAATGAGCAGTTCTTC; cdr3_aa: CASSLTLTSTSYNEQFF
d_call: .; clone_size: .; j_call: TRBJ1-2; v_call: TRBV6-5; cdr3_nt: TGTGCCAGCAGTTACCAACGGTATGGCTACACCTTC; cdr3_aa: CASSYQRYGYTF
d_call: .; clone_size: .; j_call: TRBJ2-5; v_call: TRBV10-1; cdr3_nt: TGCGCCAGCAGTGACCGTTTTCGAGAGACCCAGTACTTC; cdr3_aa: CASSDRFRETQYF
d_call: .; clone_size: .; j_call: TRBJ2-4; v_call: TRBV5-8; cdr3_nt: TGTGCCAGCAGCCAAAATACAGGGAATTTCAACATTCAGTACTTC; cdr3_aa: CASSQNTGNFNIQYF
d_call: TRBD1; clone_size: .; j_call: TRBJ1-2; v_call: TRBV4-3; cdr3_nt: TGCGCCAGCAGCCAAATAGGGGGCGAGTATAGTGGCTACACCTTC; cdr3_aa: CASSQIGGEYSGYTF
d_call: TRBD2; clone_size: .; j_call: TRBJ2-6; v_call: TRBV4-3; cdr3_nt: TGCGCCAGCAGCCAAGACCTAGCGGGGGGATCTGGGGCCAACGTCCTGACTTTC; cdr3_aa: CASSQDLAGGSGANVLTF
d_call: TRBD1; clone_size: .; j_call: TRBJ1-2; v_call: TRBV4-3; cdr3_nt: TGCGCCAGCAGCCAACAACAGGGGGTGACCTATGGCTACACCTTC; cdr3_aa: CASSQQQGVTYGYTF
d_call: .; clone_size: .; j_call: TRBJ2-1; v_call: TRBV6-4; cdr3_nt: TGTGCCAGCAGTGACTCGCCAGGCCCCTATGAGCAGTTCTTC; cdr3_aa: CASSDSPGPYEQFF
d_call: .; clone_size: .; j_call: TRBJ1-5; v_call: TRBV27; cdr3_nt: TGTGCCAGCAGTTTTGCGGGGGGCAAGGGCAATCAGCCCCAGCATTTT; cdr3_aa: CASSFAGGKGNQPQHF
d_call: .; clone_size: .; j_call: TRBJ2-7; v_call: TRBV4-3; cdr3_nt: TGCGCCAGCAGCCAAGTCTCGCCAGGGTACTACGAGCAGTACTTC; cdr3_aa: CASSQVSPGYYEQYF
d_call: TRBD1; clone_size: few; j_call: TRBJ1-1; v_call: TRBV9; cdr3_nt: TGTGCCAGCAGCGAACAGGGGGCAGGCACTGAAGCTTTCTTT; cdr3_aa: CASSEQGAGTEAFF
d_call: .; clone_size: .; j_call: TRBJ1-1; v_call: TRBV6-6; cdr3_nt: TGTGCCAGCCTCAGAGGTGCTGAAGCTTTCTTT; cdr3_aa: CASLRGAEAFF
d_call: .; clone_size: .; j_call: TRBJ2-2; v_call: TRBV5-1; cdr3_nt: TGCGCCAGCGGTTTCAGTTTCACCGGGGAGCTGTTTTTT; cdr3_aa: CASGFSFTGELFF
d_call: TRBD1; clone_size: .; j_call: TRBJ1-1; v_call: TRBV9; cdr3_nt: TGTGCCAGCAGCCCTCGACAGGGTTTGAGCACTGAAGCTTTCTTT; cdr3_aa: CASSPRQGLSTEAFF
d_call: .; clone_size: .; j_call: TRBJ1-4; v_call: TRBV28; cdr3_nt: TGTGCCAGCAGTCTTCCGGACACCGCGGAAAAACTGTTTTTT; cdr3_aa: CASSLPDTAEKLFF
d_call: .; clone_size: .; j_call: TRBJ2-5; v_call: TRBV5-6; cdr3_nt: TGTGCCAGCAGCTTCCCGAGGATAACCCTCCAAGAGACCCAGTACTTC; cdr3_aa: CASSFPRITLQETQYF
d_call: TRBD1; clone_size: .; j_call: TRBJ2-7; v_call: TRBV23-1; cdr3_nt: TGCGCCAGCAGTCCGATCCCTGAGGGACAGGGGGCCCAGGAGCAGTACTTC; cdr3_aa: CASSPIPEGQGAQEQYF
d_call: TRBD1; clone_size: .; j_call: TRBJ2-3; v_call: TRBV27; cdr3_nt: TGTGCCAGCAGTCCGGGGACAGGGGTCGCAGATACGCAGTATTTT; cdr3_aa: CASSPGTGVADTQYF
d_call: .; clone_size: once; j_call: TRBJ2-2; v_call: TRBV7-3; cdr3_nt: TGTGCCAGCAGTCTTACAGGGGGGGAGACCGGGGAGCTGTTTTTT; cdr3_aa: CASSLTGGETGELFF
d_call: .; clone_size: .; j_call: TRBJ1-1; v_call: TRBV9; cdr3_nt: TGTGCCAGCAGCGTAGGACCCGGAGGCCGGATGAACACTGAAGCTTTCTTT; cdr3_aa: CASSVGPGGRMNTEAFF
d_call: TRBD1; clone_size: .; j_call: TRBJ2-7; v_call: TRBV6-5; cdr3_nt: TGTGCCAGCAGAGCAACAGGGGGCGAGCAGTACTTC; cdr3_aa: CASRATGGEQYF
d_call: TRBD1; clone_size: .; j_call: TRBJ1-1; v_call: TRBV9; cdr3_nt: TGTGCCAGCAGCGTTACAGGGGGCACTGAAGCTTTCTTT; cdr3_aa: CASSVTGGTEAFF
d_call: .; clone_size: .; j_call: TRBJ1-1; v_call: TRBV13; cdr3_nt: TGTGCCAGCAGCTCCGATGGACAGACGAACAGGGCTTTCTTT; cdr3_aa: CASSSDGQTNRAFF
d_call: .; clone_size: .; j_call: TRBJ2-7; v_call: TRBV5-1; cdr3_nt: TGCGCCAGCAGGCAGGGAGGCTCCTACGAGCAGTACTTC; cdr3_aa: CASRQGGSYEQYF
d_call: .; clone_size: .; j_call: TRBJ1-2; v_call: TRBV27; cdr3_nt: TGTGCCAGCAGCTGGGGCGGGGGCGCGGGATATGGCTACACCTTC; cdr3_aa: CASSWGGGAGYGYTF
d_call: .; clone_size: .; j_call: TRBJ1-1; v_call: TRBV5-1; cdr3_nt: TGCGCCAGCAGCTTCGGGAACACTGAAGCTTTCTTT; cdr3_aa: CASSFGNTEAFF
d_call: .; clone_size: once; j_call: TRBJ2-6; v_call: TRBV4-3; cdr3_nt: TGCGCCAGCAGCCAGGAGATAAACAGGGTAGGATTCTCTGGGGCCAACGTCCTGACTTTC; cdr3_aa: CASSQEINRVGFSGANVLTF
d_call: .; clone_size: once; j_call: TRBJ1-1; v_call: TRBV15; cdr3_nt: TGTGCCACCAGCAGAGATCGGGTCACGAACACTGAAGCTTTCTTT; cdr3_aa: CATSRDRVTNTEAFF
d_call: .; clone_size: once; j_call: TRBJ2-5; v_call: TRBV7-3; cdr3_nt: TGTGCCAGCAGCTTAACTCGGGAGAGCCAAGAGACCCAGTACTTC; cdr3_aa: CASSLTRESQETQYF
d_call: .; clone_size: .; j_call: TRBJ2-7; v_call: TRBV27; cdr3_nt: TGTGCCAGCGGTTGGCGACAGACCTACGAGCAGTACTTC; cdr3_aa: CASGWRQTYEQYF
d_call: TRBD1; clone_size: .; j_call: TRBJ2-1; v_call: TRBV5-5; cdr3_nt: TGTGCCAGCAGCGTACCCACAGGGGGGCTTTACAATGAGCAGTTCTTC; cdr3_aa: CASSVPTGGLYNEQFF